Detailed here is one TCR beta chain. Other DNA sequences in this sample translate to the same CDR3. In germline, CDR1 is MNHEY, CDR2 SMNVEV (reference sequence). V was clipped by 2 bases and J by 0 bases; unmatched bases: 4. This CDR3 comprises 17 residues. The study ran its PCR with 60 Vbeta and 13 Jbeta primers. Sequenced by immunoSEQ multiplex PCR; TCRdb stores in-frame clones only, minus some. In the table there are under 90,000 clones, roughly 80% of which are singletons. This entry comes from a study of cytomegalovirus exposure and HLA in healthy donors. The TCR was taken from a man in his forties in good health and CMV-seronegative. Source material: PBMCs. The chain couples TRBV27 to TRBJ2-2, with 9 bases fitting TRBD2. The CDR3 region has the DNA TGTGCCAGCAGTTTAAGTCGACTAGCGGCGAACACCGGGGAGCTGTTTTTT. Amino acids: CASSLSRLAANTGELFF.